The text below deals with one TCR beta chain. The antigen remains unidentified. This specimen belongs to a study of graft-versus-host responses after intestinal transplantation. About the research overall: Multivisceral, liver-intestinal, or isolated intestinal grafts went to recipients. Study outcomes and limitations: GvH clones surfaced in recipient marrow, some emerging earlier in ileum or blood. Patients who carried graft-donor T cell macrochimerism also had high graft-versus-host to host-versus-graft clonal ratios in their allografts. Declines in HvG clones occurring early post-transplant were associated with peak circulating GvH clone levels.

Data came from immunoSEQ multiplex PCR; TCRdb stores just in-frame clones and leaves some out. The sample holds fewer than 95,000 clones, about 95% seen once. CDR1 is SNHLY and CDR2 is FYNNEI in the germline V gene. The V gene lost 2 bases and the J gene lost 6 bases, with 14 bases spanning the gap. The CDR3 is 15 amino acids. The V and J genes are TRBV2 and TRBJ1-5; D call uncertain. Sequenced material: unstimulated CD4+ T cells sorted from spleen or lymph node cells, taken before transplant. The TCR comes from a human donor who was the organ donor for an intestinal transplant. The chain's CDR3 is CASSETTVGSQPQHF. The CDR3 DNA sequence: TGTGCCAGCAGTGAAACCACAGTAGGGAGTCAGCCCCAGCATTTT.